This T cell receptor beta chain was captured in a study of blood T cell repertoires in COVID-19. Across the study: Sample material is recorded as cDNA or gDNA derived from T cells, B-cell-depleted T cells, or PBMCs.

This clone was recorded a few times. Participants came from some 26 US areas, aged roughly 18 to 95 years. Participants were placed into cohorts based on the clinical history they reported. Cohort 3 donors were reported recovered after two negative PCRs, clearance, or symptom resolution. Germline CDR1 is LGHDT and CDR2 is YNNKEL (reference sequence). Trimming took 4 bases from V and 7 from J; bases not matched to a gene: 3. The CDR3 totals 13 residues. The assay was immunoSEQ multiplex PCR, and TCRdb's table has in-frame clones only and misses some. The sample has some 390,000 clones, 80% to 90% seen once.

Specimen: PBMCs or T cells enriched from blood (not recorded which). The rearrangement links TRBV3-1 (or the pseudogene TRBV3-2) to TRBJ1-4, with 7 nucleotides matching TRBD1. This sequence originates from a man between 25 and 39 years old who had recovered from COVID-19. CDR3 nucleotide sequence: TGTGCCAGCAGCCCAACAGGGGTTGAAAAACTGTTTTTT. It codes for CASSPTGVEKLFF.